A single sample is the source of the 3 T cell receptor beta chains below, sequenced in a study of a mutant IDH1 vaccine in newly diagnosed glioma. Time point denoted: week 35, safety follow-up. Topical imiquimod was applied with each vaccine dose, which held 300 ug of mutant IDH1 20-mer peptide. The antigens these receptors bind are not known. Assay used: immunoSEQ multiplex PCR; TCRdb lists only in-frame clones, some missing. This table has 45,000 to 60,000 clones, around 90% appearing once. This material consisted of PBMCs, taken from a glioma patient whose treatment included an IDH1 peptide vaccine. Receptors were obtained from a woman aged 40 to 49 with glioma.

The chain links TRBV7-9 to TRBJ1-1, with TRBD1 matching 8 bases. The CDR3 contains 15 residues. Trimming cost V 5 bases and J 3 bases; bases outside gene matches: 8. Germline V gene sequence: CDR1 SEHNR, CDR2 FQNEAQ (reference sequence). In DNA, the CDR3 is TGTGCCAGCAGCCGTGGGCAGGGGGCCGACACTGAAGCTTTCTTT. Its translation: CASSRGQGADTEAFF.

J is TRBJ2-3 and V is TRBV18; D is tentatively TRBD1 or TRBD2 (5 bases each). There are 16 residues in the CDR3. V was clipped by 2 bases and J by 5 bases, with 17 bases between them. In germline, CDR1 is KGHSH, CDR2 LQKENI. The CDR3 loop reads CASSPRNGGLGDTQYF. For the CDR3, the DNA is TGTGCCAGCTCACCAAGGAATGGGGGATTGGGAGATACGCAGTATTTT.

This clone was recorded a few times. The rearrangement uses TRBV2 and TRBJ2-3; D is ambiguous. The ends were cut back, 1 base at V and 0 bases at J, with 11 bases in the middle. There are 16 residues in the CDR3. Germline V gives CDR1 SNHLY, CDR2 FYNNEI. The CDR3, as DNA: TGTGCCAGCAGTGAAGGAAGGACGGTTAGCACAGATACGCAGTATTTT. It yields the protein CASSEGRTVSTDTQYF.